The next 7 T cell receptor beta chains were all read from a single sample in a study of T cell changes during pregnancy in multiple sclerosis. TCRdb's copy holds only in-frame clones and misses some; the assay was immunoSEQ multiplex PCR. This table has about 120,000 clones, roughly 92% appearing once. Here the sequenced sample was peripheral blood, taken before pregnancy. The source is a female donor with multiple sclerosis, enrolled in a pregnancy study.

This chain uses TRBV18 with TRBJ1-2, with 7 bases fitting TRBD1. From germline, CDR1 is KGHSH and CDR2 LQKENI. The ends lost 5 bases at V and 8 bases at J; junction bases unmatched: 5. CDR3 size: 12 residues. DNA of the CDR3: TGTGCCAGCTCATTCGACAGGGACGGCTACACCTTC. It translates to CASSFDRDGYTF.

Only a few counts were recorded for this clone. The chain couples TRBV2 to TRBJ2-2, with 14 bases that match TRBD2. Germline V gene sequence: CDR1 SNHLY, CDR2 FYNNEI. This CDR3 spans 15 amino acids. V shed 6 bases, J shed 6 bases, and the junction held 3 bases outside the gene matches. As DNA, the CDR3 is TGTGCCAGCAGGGGACTAGCGGGAGCCGCCGGGGAGCTGTTTTTT. Translated: CASRGLAGAAGELFF.

The chain joins TRBV27 to TRBJ1-5, with D possibly TRBD1 on 6 matching bases. Deletions cut 6 bases from V and 0 bases from J, with 15 bases between. This CDR3 spans 16 amino acids. Germline lookup yields CDR1 MNHEY and CDR2 SMNVEV (reference sequence). The CDR3 region is CASRETGSYSNQPQHF. CDR3 DNA sequence: TGTGCCAGCAGGGAGACAGGTTCGTATAGCAATCAGCCCCAGCATTTT.

The chain uses TRBV7-9 and TRBJ1-2, with D perhaps TRBD1 (6 bases). This CDR3 has 16 residues. The V gene lost 2 bases and the J gene lost 2 bases, with 15 bases spanning the gap. Germline lookup yields CDR1 SEHNR and CDR2 FQNEAQ (reference sequence). This chain's CDR3 is CASSLPILDRNYGYTF. DNA for the CDR3: TGTGCCAGCAGCTTACCGATCCTGGACAGAAACTATGGCTACACCTTC.

The chain combines TRBV28 with TRBJ2-3; 9 nucleotides agree with TRBD2. CDR3 length: 16 residues. The J segment lost 4 bases and the V segment lost 3 bases, leaving 8 bases of the junction unmatched. Germline-derived CDR1 and CDR2 are MDHEN and SYDVKM. The CDR3 here is CASSLLGREGSDTQYF. CDR3 bases: TGTGCCAGCAGTTTGTTGGGGCGGGAGGGGTCAGATACGCAGTATTTT.

The chain uses TRBV9 and TRBJ1-2, with 8 positions matching TRBD1. Per the germline V gene, CDR1 is SGDLS and CDR2 is YYNGEE. The CDR3 consists of 15 residues. V lost 4 bases and J lost 8; bases outside the gene matches: 13. The CDR3 coding sequence is TGTGCCAGCAGCTTAACGGGACAGGTGGCGGCCGGCTACACCTTC. Protein sequence: CASSLTGQVAAGYTF.

This chain joins TRBV18 and TRBJ2-3; 11 positions match TRBD2. There are 16 residues in the CDR3. Germline CDR1 reads KGHSH; CDR2 reads LQKENI. V gave up 3 bases and J gave up 6 bases; unmatched junction bases: 8. CDR3 protein: CASSPLAGGRQDTQYF. CDR3 bases: TGTGCCAGCTCACCTCTAGCGGGGGGCCGTCAGGATACGCAGTATTTT.